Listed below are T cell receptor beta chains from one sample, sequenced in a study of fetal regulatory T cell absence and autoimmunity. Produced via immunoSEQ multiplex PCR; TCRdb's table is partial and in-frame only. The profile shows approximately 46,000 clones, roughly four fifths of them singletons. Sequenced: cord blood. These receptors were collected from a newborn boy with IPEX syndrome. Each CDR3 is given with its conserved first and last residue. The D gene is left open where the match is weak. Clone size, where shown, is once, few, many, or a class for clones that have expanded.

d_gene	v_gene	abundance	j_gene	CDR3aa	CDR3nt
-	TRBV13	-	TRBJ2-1	CASSLDGSGIYNEQFF	TGTGCCAGCAGCTTAGACGGTAGCGGAATCTACAATGAGCAGTTCTTC
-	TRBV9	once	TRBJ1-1	CASSVAPVFPRKRGEDTEAFF	TGTGCCAGCAGCGTAGCCCCAGTCTTCCCGCGTAAGAGGGGGGAAGACACTGAAGCTTTCTTT
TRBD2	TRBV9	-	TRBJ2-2	CASSVGVAGTGELFF	TGTGCCAGCAGCGTAGGGGTAGCGGGAACCGGGGAGCTGTTTTTT
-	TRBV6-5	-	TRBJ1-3	CASSYRRLDSGNTIYF	TGTGCCAGCAGTTACAGGAGACTGGACTCTGGAAACACCATATATTTT
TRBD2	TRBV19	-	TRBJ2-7	CASSIKLAGYEQYF	TGTGCCAGTAGTATAAAACTAGCGGGCTACGAGCAGTACTTC
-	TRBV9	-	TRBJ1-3	CASSVTVGPGNTIYF	TGTGCCAGCAGCGTAACGGTGGGCCCTGGAAACACCATATATTTT
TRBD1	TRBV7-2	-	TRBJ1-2	CASSLTGGYGYTF	TGTGCCAGCAGCTTAACAGGGGGCTATGGCTACACCTTC
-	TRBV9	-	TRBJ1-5	CASSPRVDQPQHF	TGTGCCAGCAGCCCCCGCGTCGATCAGCCCCAGCATTTT
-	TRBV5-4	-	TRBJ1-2	CASSLGGVNYGYTF	TGTGCCAGCAGCTTGGGGGGCGTTAACTATGGCTACACCTTC
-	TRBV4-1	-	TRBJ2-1	CASSQEDEQFF	TGCGCCAGCAGCCAAGAGGACGAGCAGTTCTTC
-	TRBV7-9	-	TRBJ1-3	CASSLDGRNGNTIYF	TGTGCCAGCAGCTTAGATGGCAGGAATGGAAACACCATATATTTT
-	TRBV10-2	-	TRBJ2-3	CASRAMGGYTDTQYF	TGCGCCAGCAGGGCCATGGGGGGATACACAGATACGCAGTATTTT
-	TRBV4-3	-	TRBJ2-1	CASTAPPGPSSYNEQFF	TGCGCCAGCACCGCCCCACCGGGGCCAAGCTCCTACAATGAGCAGTTCTTC
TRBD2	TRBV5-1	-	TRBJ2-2	CASSLELAGAGGELFF	TGCGCCAGCAGCTTGGAACTAGCGGGGGCCGGGGGGGAGCTGTTTTTT
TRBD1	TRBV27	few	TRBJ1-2	CASSSPGQGPWGYTF	TGTGCCAGCAGTTCCCCGGGACAGGGCCCTTGGGGCTACACCTTC
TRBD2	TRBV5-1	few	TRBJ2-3	CASSGGGPFSTDTQYF	TGCGCCAGCAGCGGCGGGGGGCCCTTTAGCACAGATACGCAGTATTTT
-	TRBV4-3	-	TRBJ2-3	CASSQKAGPDTQYF	TGCGCCAGCAGCCAAAAGGCCGGGCCAGATACGCAGTATTTT
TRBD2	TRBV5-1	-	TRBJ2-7	CASSLSLAGENEQYF	TGCGCCAGCAGCTTGTCACTAGCGGGAGAGAACGAGCAGTACTTC
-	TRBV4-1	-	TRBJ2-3	CASSHGRGDTQYF	TGCGCCAGCAGCCACGGCCGAGGAGATACGCAGTATTTT
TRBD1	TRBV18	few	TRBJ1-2	CASSENGQGGYGYTF	TGTGCCAGCTCAGAGAATGGACAGGGCGGCTATGGCTACACCTTC
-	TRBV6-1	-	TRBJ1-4	CASSPRQPTNEKLFF	TGTGCCAGCAGTCCCAGACAGCCAACTAATGAAAAACTGTTTTTT
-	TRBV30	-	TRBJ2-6	CAWTPTASGANVLTF	TGTGCCTGGACCCCGACAGCCTCTGGGGCCAACGTCCTGACTTTC
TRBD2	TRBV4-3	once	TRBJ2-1	CASSQGTRNEQFF	TGCGCCAGCAGCCAAGGGACTAGAAATGAGCAGTTCTTC
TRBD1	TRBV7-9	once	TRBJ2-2	CASSLQGANTGELFF	TGTGCCAGCAGCTTACAGGGGGCTAACACCGGGGAGCTGTTTTTT
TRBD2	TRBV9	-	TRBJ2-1	CASSVGSGASQFF	TGTGCCAGCAGCGTAGGTAGCGGGGCCTCGCAGTTCTTC
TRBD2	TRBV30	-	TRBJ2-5	CAWSGTSGREETQYF	TGTGCCTGGAGTGGGACTAGCGGGAGGGAAGAGACCCAGTACTTC
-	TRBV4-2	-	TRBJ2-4	CASSAPGHLAKNIQYF	TGTGCCAGCAGCGCACCGGGACACCTAGCCAAAAACATTCAGTACTTC
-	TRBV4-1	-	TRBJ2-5	CASSQLGSGETQYF	TGCGCCAGCAGCCAACTGGGATCGGGAGAGACCCAGTACTTC
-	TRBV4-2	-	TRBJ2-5	CASSQVLAGAGFKATQYF	TGTGCCAGCAGCCAAGTTCTCGCGGGGGCCGGTTTTAAGGCGACCCAGTACTTC
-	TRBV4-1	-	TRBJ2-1	CASSQGIGNNEQFF	TGCGCCAGCAGCCAAGGTATAGGGAACAATGAGCAGTTCTTC
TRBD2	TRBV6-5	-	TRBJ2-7	CASRPLAGDYEQYF	TGTGCCAGCAGGCCGCTAGCGGGGGACTACGAGCAGTACTTC
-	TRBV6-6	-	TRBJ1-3	CASNDGGRNTIYF	TGTGCCAGCAATGATGGGGGGAGAAACACCATATATTTT
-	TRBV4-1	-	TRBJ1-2	CASSQDPGPYGYTF	TGCGCCAGCAGCCAAGATCCAGGTCCCTATGGCTACACCTTC
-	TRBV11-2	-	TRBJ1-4	CASSLGGILNEKLFF	TGTGCCAGCAGCTTAGGCGGGATTCTTAATGAAAAACTGTTTTTT
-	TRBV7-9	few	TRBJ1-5	CASSKGIGNQPQHF	TGTGCCAGCAGCAAGGGGATCGGCAATCAGCCCCAGCATTTT
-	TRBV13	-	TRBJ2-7	CASSSPYEQYF	TGTGCCAGCAGCTCGCCCTACGAGCAGTACTTC
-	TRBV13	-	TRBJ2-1	CASSPYPGGPTYNEQFF	TGTGCCAGCAGCCCATACCCCGGGGGGCCTACTTACAATGAGCAGTTCTTC
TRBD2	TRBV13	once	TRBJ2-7	CASSPGTSGYEQYF	TGTGCCAGCAGCCCTGGGACTAGCGGCTACGAGCAGTACTTC
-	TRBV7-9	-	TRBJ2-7	CASSFRTKTGTKTYEQYF	TGTGCCAGCAGCTTCCGGACTAAGACCGGGACAAAAACTTACGAGCAGTACTTC
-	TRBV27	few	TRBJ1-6	CASSFGGSYNSPLHF	TGTGCCAGCAGTTTTGGGGGATCCTATAATTCACCCCTCCACTTT
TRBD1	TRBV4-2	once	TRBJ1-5	CASSRPGTGDNQPQHF	TGTGCCAGCAGCCGCCCCGGGACAGGGGACAATCAGCCCCAGCATTTT
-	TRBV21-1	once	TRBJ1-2	CASSPGEGSGYTF	TGTGCCAGCAGCCCCGGGGAGGGAAGTGGCTACACCTTC
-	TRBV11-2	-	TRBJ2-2	CASSLDRVGELFF	TGTGCCAGCAGCTTAGACAGGGTCGGGGAGCTGTTTTTT
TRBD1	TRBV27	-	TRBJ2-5	CASSWGPGQGRETQYF	TGTGCCAGCAGTTGGGGACCGGGACAGGGGCGGGAGACCCAGTACTTC
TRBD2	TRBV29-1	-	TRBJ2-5	CSAGLAGREETQYF	TGCAGCGCCGGACTAGCGGGACGGGAAGAGACCCAGTACTTC
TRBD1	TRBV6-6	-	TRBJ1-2	CASSYSLQGVGYGYTF	TGTGCCAGCAGTTACTCCCTACAGGGGGTAGGGTATGGCTACACCTTC
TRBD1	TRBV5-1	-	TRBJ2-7	CASSLATGDPYEQYF	TGCGCCAGCAGCTTGGCCACAGGGGACCCATACGAGCAGTACTTC
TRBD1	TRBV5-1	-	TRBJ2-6	CASSFGTGRTGANVLTF	TGCGCCAGCAGCTTCGGGACAGGGAGGACTGGGGCCAACGTCCTGACTTTC
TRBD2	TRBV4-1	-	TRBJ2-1	CASSHLAGIYNEQFF	TGCGCCAGCAGCCACCTAGCGGGGATTTACAATGAGCAGTTCTTC
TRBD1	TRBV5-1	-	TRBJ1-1	CASSIYRGPLNTEAFF	TGCGCCAGCAGCATCTACAGGGGGCCCTTGAACACTGAAGCTTTCTTT
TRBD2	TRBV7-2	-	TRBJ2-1	CASSRTSGAVNEQFF	TGTGCCAGCAGTCGGACTAGCGGTGCGGTCAATGAGCAGTTCTTC
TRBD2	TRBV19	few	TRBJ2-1	CASSPGTSGGNEQFF	TGTGCCAGTAGTCCAGGGACTAGCGGGGGCAATGAGCAGTTCTTC
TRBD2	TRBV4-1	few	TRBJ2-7	CASSQEKTLRDYSYEQYF	TGCGCCAGCAGCCAAGAAAAGACGCTCCGGGACTACTCCTACGAGCAGTACTTC
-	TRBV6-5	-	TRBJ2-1	CASSYDGSTYNEQFF	TGTGCCAGCAGTTACGACGGGAGTACCTACAATGAGCAGTTCTTC
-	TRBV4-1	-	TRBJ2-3	CASSPIYRGAGTDTQYF	TGCGCCAGCAGCCCCATCTACCGGGGGGCCGGCACAGATACGCAGTATTTT